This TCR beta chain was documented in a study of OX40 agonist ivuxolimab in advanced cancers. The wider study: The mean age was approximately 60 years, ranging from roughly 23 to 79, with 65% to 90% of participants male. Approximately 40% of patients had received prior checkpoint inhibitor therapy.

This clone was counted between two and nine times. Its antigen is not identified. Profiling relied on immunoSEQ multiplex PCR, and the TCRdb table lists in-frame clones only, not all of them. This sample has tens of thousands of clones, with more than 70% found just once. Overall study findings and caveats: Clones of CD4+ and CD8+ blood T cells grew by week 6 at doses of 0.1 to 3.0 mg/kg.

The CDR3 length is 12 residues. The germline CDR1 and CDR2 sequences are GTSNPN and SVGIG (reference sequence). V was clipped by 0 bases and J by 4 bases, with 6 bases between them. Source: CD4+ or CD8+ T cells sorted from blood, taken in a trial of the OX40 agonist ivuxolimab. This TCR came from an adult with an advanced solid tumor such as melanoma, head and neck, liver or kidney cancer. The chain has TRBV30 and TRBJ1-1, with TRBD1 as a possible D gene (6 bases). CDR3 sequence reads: CAWSVQGTEAFF. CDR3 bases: TGTGCCTGGAGTGTACAGGGCACTGAAGCTTTCTTT.